This TCR beta chain was identified in a study of shared clonotypes between healthy human individuals. Study observations and caveats: Few donors limited the genetic and exposure-history diversity represented.

This table comes from immunoSEQ multiplex PCR, and its TCRdb copy is limited to in-frame clones, with some not included. The sample includes some 2.3 million clones, 80% to 95% of them seen just once. To note about this clone: Its antigen remains unknown. The sample contains more than one DNA sequence encoding this CDR3.

The V gene's germline CDR1 is SGHAT and CDR2 FQNNGV. This CDR3 is built from 13 residues. V lost 1 base and J 4 bases, leaving 7 bases between the germline ends. The rearrangement joins TRBV11-2 to TRBJ2-5; D call uncertain. The source of this sequence is a man in his late teens or twenties in good health. Some clones in this sample may be carry-over from other donors' samples. Sequenced sample: naive CD4+ T cells from PBMCs. Indicated subset: CD45RA+ positively selected. CDR3 loop: CASSLAGAETQYF. The CDR3 coding sequence is TGTGCCAGCAGCTTAGCCGGTGCAGAGACCCAGTACTTC.